The clone carrying this TCR beta chain appeared a single time. Its target is unknown. This record comes from a study of shared clonotypes between healthy human individuals. Study results and caveats: It was observed that 5% to 6.5% of naive CD4 clonotypes were shared across several donors. Non-shared clonotypes were found to have lower generation probabilities than the clonotypes that were shared by all four of the sorted-subset donors.

CDR3 length: 15 amino acids. Germline CDR1 reads LGHNA; CDR2 reads YNFKEQ. V was pared by 3 bases and J by 1 base, with 12 bases between. This table comes from immunoSEQ multiplex PCR, and its TCRdb copy is limited to in-frame clones, with some not included. This sample has approximately 530,000 clones, with 90% to 96% found just once. Specimen: naive CD4+ T cells sorted from blood. Subset here: CD45RA+ positively selected. This clonotype originated in a woman under 40 in good health. The chain uses TRBV4-2 and TRBJ1-1, with D unclear. Written as DNA, the CDR3 is TGTGCCAGCAGCCAGACCTCTGCGGGGAACACTGAAGCTTTCTTT. This sequence encodes CASSQTSAGNTEAFF.